A selection of T cell receptor beta chains follows, all from one sample in a study of Graves' ophthalmopathy and Graves' hyperthyroidism. One entry per CDR3 protein results from TCRdb running MiXCR on the multiplex PCR reads. This sample carries 560,000 or so distinct CDR3 sequences, 35% to 45% of them seen once, and the ten largest clones take approximately 4.1%. Sequencing was carried out using peripheral blood or thyroid tissue (not recorded which). Receptors originate from an adult man with Graves' hyperthyroidism. Each CDR3 is given with its conserved first and last residue. D genes are given only for firm matches. Part of the rows lack a size; the others show once, few, many or a class for expanded clones.

d_gene,j_gene,abundance,v_gene,CDR3aa,CDR3nt
TRBD2,TRBJ2-7,few,TRBV4-1,CASSTGGAATYEQYF,TGCGCCAGCAGCACGGGGGGGGCTGCAACTTACGAGCAGTACTTC
TRBD1,TRBJ1-1,many,TRBV24-1,CATSSTGQGNTEAFF,TGTGCCACCAGTTCCACAGGACAGGGAAACACTGAAGCTTTCTTT
TRBD1,TRBJ2-5,NA,TRBV30,CAWRGTGMLAPETQYF,TGTGCCTGGCGGGGGACAGGGATGCTGGCCCCGGAGACCCAGTACTTC
NA,TRBJ1-1,NA,TRBV30,CAWSTARSVSVF,TGTGCCTGGAGTACAGCTAGAAGCGTATCAGTCTTT
NA,TRBJ2-3,once,TRBV5-1,CASSPWRGRSTDTQYF,TGCGCCAGCAGCCCCTGGAGAGGACGATCCACAGATACGCAGTATTTT
TRBD2,TRBJ2-1,few,TRBV20-1,CSAKLAGAFNEQFF,TGCAGTGCTAAACTAGCGGGAGCTTTTAATGAGCAGTTCTTC
TRBD2,TRBJ2-7,few,TRBV6-1,CASKQTSGLSEQYF,TGTGCCAGCAAGCAGACTAGCGGGCTCTCCGAGCAGTACTTC
TRBD1,TRBJ1-6,NA,TRBV2,CASSETGEGSPLHF,TGTGCCAGCAGTGAGACAGGGGAGGGCTCACCCCTCCACTTT
TRBD1,TRBJ1-1,few,TRBV7-9,CASSLGLSLGQGFLNTEAFF,TGTGCCAGCAGCTTAGGATTATCCTTGGGACAGGGGTTTTTGAACACTGAAGCTTTCTTT
TRBD1,TRBJ2-1,NA,TRBV10-3,CAISESRDSNNEQFF,TGTGCCATCAGTGAGTCCCGGGACAGCAACAATGAGCAGTTCTTC
NA,TRBJ1-2,NA,TRBV20-1,CSASDAGAGGYTF,TGCAGTGCTAGTGACGCGGGGGCAGGTGGCTACACCTTC
TRBD1,TRBJ1-4,NA,TRBV25-1,CASSAPGQGAGNEKLFF,TGTGCCAGCAGCGCCCCCGGACAGGGGGCAGGTAATGAAAAACTGTTTTTT
NA,TRBJ2-5,many,TRBV7-3,CASSLNSAGEETQYF,TGTGCCAGCAGCTTAAATTCGGCTGGGGAAGAGACCCAGTACTTC
TRBD1,TRBJ1-1,NA,TRBV2,CASSFQGAAFEAFF,TGTGCCAGCAGTTTTCAGGGGGCCGCGTTTGAAGCTTTCTTT
NA,TRBJ1-5,many,TRBV4-1,CASSTSTEVQPQHF,TGCGCCAGCAGCACCTCGACAGAAGTTCAGCCCCAGCATTTT
TRBD1,TRBJ1-1,many,TRBV11-2,CASSFGQGDRGTEAFF,TGTGCCAGCAGCTTCGGACAGGGGGATCGTGGCACTGAAGCTTTCTTT
NA,TRBJ1-1,NA,TRBV5-1,CASSLVLSTEAFF,TGCGCCAGCAGCTTGGTTCTAAGCACTGAAGCTTTCTTT
NA,TRBJ1-2,few,TRBV30,CAWEQGPGRYGYTF,TGTGCCTGGGAGCAAGGACCGGGACGATATGGCTACACCTTC
TRBD1,TRBJ2-6,many,TRBV7-2,CASSWTGGGAGANVLTF,TGTGCCAGCAGCTGGACAGGGGGAGGAGCTGGGGCCAACGTCCTGACTTTC
NA,TRBJ1-4,once,TRBV12-3/TRBV12-4,CASSLEGTDHNEKLFF,TGTGCCAGCAGTTTAGAGGGAACAGACCACAATGAAAAACTGTTTTTT
TRBD1,TRBJ1-2,many,TRBV19,CASSMQGGGYGYTF,TGTGCCAGTAGTATGCAAGGGGGCGGCTATGGCTACACCTTC
TRBD2,TRBJ2-2,many,TRBV6-5,CASSRTSVNTGELFF,TGTGCCAGCAGTAGGACTAGCGTGAACACCGGGGAGCTGTTTTTT
TRBD2,TRBJ2-5,NA,TRBV10-3,CAISEAGAVGETQYF,TGTGCCATCAGTGAAGCGGGGGCGGTAGGAGAGACCCAGTACTTC
NA,TRBJ2-7,many,TRBV6-6,CAASRASANYEQYF,TGTGCCGCCAGTCGCGCTAGCGCGAATTACGAGCAGTACTTC
NA,TRBJ1-2,many,TRBV5-1,CASSLDGGGGYTF,TGCGCCAGCAGCTTGGATGGGGGTGGAGGCTACACCTTC
NA,TRBJ1-6,NA,TRBV28,CASSHGQGRYNSPLHF,TGTGCCAGCAGTCACGGGCAGGGTCGCTATAATTCACCCCTCCACTTT
TRBD1,TRBJ2-7,many,TRBV20-1,CSARDRGDYEQYF,TGCAGTGCTAGGGACAGGGGGGACTACGAGCAGTACTTC
TRBD1,TRBJ2-7,NA,TRBV29-1,CSTDREAYEQYF,TGCAGCACGGACAGGGAGGCCTACGAGCAGTACTTC
NA,TRBJ1-1,few,TRBV28,CAMRIGHSEAFF,TGTGCCATGAGGATAGGGCACTCTGAAGCTTTCTTT
TRBD1,TRBJ1-4,NA,TRBV7-9,CASSFGTADEKLFF,TGTGCTAGCAGCTTTGGGACAGCGGATGAAAAACTGTTTTTT
NA,TRBJ1-1,few,TRBV7-2,CASSPWTVMNTEAFF,TGTGCCAGCAGCCCCTGGACAGTCATGAACACTGAAGCTTTCTTT
TRBD2,TRBJ2-7,NA,TRBV5-1,CASSPGGNRDEQYF,TGCGCCAGCAGCCCGGGAGGGAACCGGGACGAGCAGTACTTC
NA,TRBJ1-1,NA,TRBV10-3,CAISEQGYAFF,TGTGCCATCAGTGAACAGGGCTACGCTTTCTTT
NA,TRBJ2-2,NA,TRBV30,CAWRDTGELFF,TGTGCCTGGAGAGATACCGGGGAGCTGTTTTTT
NA,TRBJ1-1,NA,TRBV5-1,CASRRQNPEAFF,TGCGCCAGCAGACGACAGAACCCTGAAGCTTTCTTT
NA,TRBJ2-2,many,TRBV10-3,CAIKERNTGELFF,TGTGCCATCAAAGAAAGAAACACCGGGGAGCTGTTTTTT
TRBD1,TRBJ1-2,NA,TRBV29-1,CSARGQDPTPYGYTF,TGCAGCGCGCGGGGACAGGACCCGACTCCTTATGGCTACACCTTC